The 16 T cell receptor beta chains listed next were all sequenced from one sample in a study of cytomegalovirus exposure and HLA in healthy donors. Primers for the PCR totalled 60 Vbeta and 13 Jbeta. Profiled with immunoSEQ multiplex PCR; TCRdb holds only in-frame clones, not every one. This sample contains tens of thousands of clones. Material for sequencing was PBMCs. The receptors stem from a female donor in good health and CMV-seronegative.

The CDR3 sequence is CASSSDGPYYEQYF. The CDR3 bases are TGTGCCAGCAGCTCTGATGGGCCTTACTACGAGCAGTACTTC. The V gene is TRBV5-4, the J gene TRBJ2-7, with unresolved D. The CDR3 sequence is 14 residues long. The V end was cut by 3 bases, the J end by 3 bases, with 13 bases between. CDR1 is SGHNT, CDR2 YYREEE, per germline (reference sequence).

CDR3 nucleotide sequence: TGTGCCAGCACTCCTACAGGGTCGAACTCCTACGAGCAGTACTTC. Residues: CASTPTGSNSYEQYF. The chain employs TRBV6-5 and TRBJ2-7, with D perhaps matching TRBD1 (6 bases). From germline, CDR1 is MNHEY and CDR2 SVGAGI. V was pared by 7 bases and J by 0 bases, with 16 bases between. The CDR3 loop spans 15 amino acids.

The chain carries TRBV9 and TRBJ2-5; D perhaps matches TRBD2 (5 bases). This CDR3 has 15 amino acids. In germline, CDR1 is SGDLS, CDR2 YYNGEE. The V gene lost 3 bases and the J gene lost 4 bases, with 16 bases spanning the gap. The CDR3 DNA reads TGTGCCAGCAGCGCGGGGAGAGGCGTCCCAGAGACCCAGTACTTC. Translating gives CASSAGRGVPETQYF.

V and J are TRBV7-9 and TRBJ1-2, with D unresolved. Per the germline V gene, CDR1 is SEHNR and CDR2 is FQNEAQ (reference sequence). This CDR3 spans 15 amino acids. The V end was cut by 5 bases, the J end by 0 bases, with 13 bases between. The DNA of the CDR3 is TGTGCCAGCAGCGCTCAGGTGTTAGCTAACTATGGCTACACCTTC. Amino acid sequence: CASSAQVLANYGYTF.

The chain joins TRBV19 to TRBJ2-1; TRBD1 aligns across 8 bases. The trim removed 3 bases at V and 6 bases at J, leaving 7 bases unmatched. The CDR3 covers 15 residues. CDR1 is LNHDA and CDR2 is SQIVND in the germline V gene (reference sequence). The CDR3 DNA sequence: TGTGCCAGTAGTATGGACAGGGTGCCATCCAATGAGCAGTTCTTC. It translates to CASSMDRVPSNEQFF.

The gene calls are TRBV5-1 and TRBJ1-2, with a possible D match to TRBD1 (6 bases). Germline CDR1 SGHRS, CDR2 YFSETQ. CDR3 length: 13 amino acids. V lost 4 bases, J lost 2 bases, and 9 bases lay in between. In nucleotides, the CDR3 is TGCGCCAGCAGCGGGGGCCCGAACTATGGCTACACCTTC. Amino acids: CASSGGPNYGYTF.

The V gene is TRBV14, the J gene TRBJ2-5; no clear D. The CDR3 spans 12 residues. CDR1 and CDR2 from the germline V gene are SGHDN and FVKESK. The V and J ends lost 0 bases and 9 bases respectively, with 8 bases between them. The CDR3, as DNA: TGTGCCAGCAGCCAAGATCGGTGGTCCCAGTACTTC. This codes for CASSQDRWSQYF.

This chain uses TRBV5-1 with TRBJ2-1; the D gene is possibly TRBD2 (6 bases). Germline V lookup: CDR1 SGHRS, CDR2 YFSETQ. V lost 2 bases to trimming and J lost 5 bases, with 11 bases between them. The CDR3 length is 14 residues. The CDR3 coding sequence is TGCGCCAGCAGCTTCCAGGAGGGCCACAATGAGCAGTTCTTC. Encoded protein: CASSFQEGHNEQFF.

This clone is deemed medium-sized (0.01 to 0.1%) by its frequency. This rearrangement joins TRBV7-6 to TRBJ1-1; TRBD1 is a possible D gene (6 bases). V lost 6 bases to trimming and J lost 6 bases, with 14 bases between them. Germline CDR1 and CDR2: SGHVS and FNYEAQ. The CDR3 spans 13 residues. The CDR3 sequence: CASSPLQGAEAFF. As DNA, the CDR3 is TGTGCCAGCAGTCCATTACAGGGCGCTGAAGCTTTCTTT.

This chain joins TRBV4-3 and TRBJ1-1, with TRBD1 identical over 7 bases. V lost 4 bases and J lost 0; bases outside the gene matches: 5. CDR1 is LGHNA and CDR2 is YSLEER in the germline V gene. The CDR3 loop spans 15 amino acids. The CDR3 region has the DNA TGCGCCAGCAGCCTCTGGGACAGTTTGAACACTGAAGCTTTCTTT. Protein sequence: CASSLWDSLNTEAFF.

The gene calls are TRBV18 and TRBJ1-1, with a weak D call TRBD1 (6 bases). Germline-derived CDR1 and CDR2 are KGHSH and LQKENI. The CDR3 is 16 residues long. V was pared by 3 bases and J by 1 base, with 15 bases between. The CDR3 coding sequence is TGTGCCAGCTCACCGCGAGAGGGACAAGCGAACACTGAAGCTTTCTTT. This gives the protein CASSPREGQANTEAFF.

V is TRBV28 and J is TRBJ2-2; D might be TRBD1 (6 bases). CDR3 length: 13 amino acids. V shed 5 bases and J shed 3 bases, with 7 bases lying between them. Germline-derived CDR1 and CDR2 are MDHEN and SYDVKM. The CDR3 nucleotides are TGTGCCAGCAGTGGGGGCGACACCGGGGAGCTGTTTTTT. Translation: CASSGGDTGELFF.

The chain combines TRBV2 with TRBJ2-5; 10 bases line up with TRBD1. Unmatched junction bases numbered 2, after V lost 6 bases and J lost 1 base. This CDR3 region has 14 residues. The germline gives CDR1 SNHLY, CDR2 FYNNEI. The CDR3 spells CASSRDRGQETQYF. The CDR3 coding sequence is TGTGCCAGCAGCCGGGACAGGGGCCAAGAGACCCAGTACTTC.

The gene calls are TRBV4-2 and TRBJ1-2; D might be TRBD1 (6 bases). Germline lookup yields CDR1 LGHNA and CDR2 YNFKEQ. Trimming left V 2 bases short and J 7 bases short, with 17 bases between. The CDR3 sequence is 15 residues long. For the CDR3, the DNA is TGTGCCAGCAGCCAACCCCCCTTGGACAGCTTTGGCTACACCTTC. This codes for CASSQPPLDSFGYTF.

The genes are TRBV6-6 and TRBJ2-2; 12 positions agree with TRBD2. In germline, CDR1 is MNHNY, CDR2 SVGAGI (reference sequence). CDR3 length: 15 residues. V was pared by 5 bases and J by 6 bases, with 4 bases of the junction left unmatched. This CDR3 reads CASSQGLAGPGELFF. In DNA form, the CDR3 reads TGTGCCAGCAGTCAAGGACTAGCGGGGCCCGGGGAGCTGTTTTTT.

The chain joins TRBV29-1 to TRBJ1-3; D possibly corresponds to TRBD1 (6 bases). The CDR3 length is 14 residues. Germline lookup yields CDR1 SQVTM and CDR2 ANQGSEA. V dropped 7 bases and J dropped 0 bases, with 13 bases sitting between them. The CDR3 loop reads CSARDIYSGNTIYF. The CDR3 nucleotides are TGCAGCGCTCGGGACATTTACTCTGGAAACACCATATATTTT.